Reported below is one T cell receptor beta chain. These data are taken from a study of a mutant IDH1 vaccine in newly diagnosed glioma. Across the whole study: Treated patients showed a male proportion of roughly 62%, a female proportion of around 40%, and a mean age of 40.4 years.

Measured with immunoSEQ multiplex PCR; TCRdb has only the in-frame clones, and not every one. Altogether 95,000 to 100,000 clones are present, around 90% being singletons, with the ten largest covering roughly 0.54%. Germline V lookup: CDR1 MNHEY, CDR2 SMNVEV (reference sequence). The germline V and J ends were trimmed by 7 bases and 2 bases, with 17 bases remaining between them. The CDR3 is 16 residues long. Time point defined: baseline, week 1 (first vaccination visit). Treatment given: pre-vaccination baseline after standard-of-care therapy. This TCR was recovered from a woman in her 50s with glioma. This sample comprised PBMCs, obtained from a glioma patient treated with radiotherapy, temozolomide or both. V usage is TRBV27 and J usage is TRBJ2-2, with TRBD1 as a possible D gene (6 bases). Here the CDR3 DNA reads TGTGCCAGCACTACCACAGGGAGAGCAAACACCGGGGAGCTGTTTTTT. It encodes CASTTTGRANTGELFF.